The entry below gives a single TCR beta chain sequence along with its context. This sample was included in a study of shared clonotypes between healthy human individuals. The run depth of the assay was deep. Libraries were prepared by immunoSEQ multiplex PCR; TCRdb keeps only in-frame clonotypes and omits some of them. The sample shows around 2,000,000 clones, roughly 95% of them seen only once. Only CD45RO-negative cells positively selected for CCR7 counted as naive CD8 cells, so terminally differentiated effector memory CD45RA+ cells were excluded. Germline CDR1 SGHVS, CDR2 FNYEAQ. V was pared by 4 bases and J by 4 bases, with 6 bases between. This CDR3 contains 12 residues.

The chain recombines TRBV7-6 with TRBJ2-3; D gene unclear. The sample taken for sequencing was naive CD8+ T cells sorted from blood. The TCR comes from a man between 18 and 29 years old in good health. DNA for the CDR3: TGTGCCAGCAGCTACCTATCAGATACGCAGTATTTT. Protein: CASSYLSDTQYF. Looking up the rest from reference TRBV7-6 and TRBJ2-3 gives the full variable domain: GAGVSQSPRYKVTKRGQDVALRCDPISGHVSLYWYRQALGQGPEFLTYFNYEAQQDKSGLPNDRFSAERPEGSISTLTIQRTEQRDSAMYRCASSYLSDTQYFGPGTRLTVL.